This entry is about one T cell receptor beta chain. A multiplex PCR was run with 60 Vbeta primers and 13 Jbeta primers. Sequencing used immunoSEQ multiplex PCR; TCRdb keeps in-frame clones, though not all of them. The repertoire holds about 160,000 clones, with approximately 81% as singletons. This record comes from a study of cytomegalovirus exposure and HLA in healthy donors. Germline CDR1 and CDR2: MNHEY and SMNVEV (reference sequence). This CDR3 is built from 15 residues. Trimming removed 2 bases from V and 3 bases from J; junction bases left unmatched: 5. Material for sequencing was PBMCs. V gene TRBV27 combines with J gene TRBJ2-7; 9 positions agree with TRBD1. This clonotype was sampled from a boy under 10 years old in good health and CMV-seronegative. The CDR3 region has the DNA TGTGCCAGCAGTTTAGCGGGACAGGGAGACTACGAGCAGTACTTC. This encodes CASSLAGQGDYEQYF.